A single sample is the source of the 9 T cell receptor beta chains below, sequenced in a study of T cell repertoires in cytomegalovirus infection. TCRdb analysed the reads with MiXCR anew, one entry per CDR3 protein. The sample includes approximately 200,000 distinct CDR3 sequences, 22% of them seen just once. The sequenced material came from CD8+ T cells from PBMCs. The receptors originated from a human donor in good health (CMV status not recorded). Some clones in this sample may be carry-over from other donors' samples.

This clonotype came up a few times. This chain links TRBV20-1 with TRBJ1-2; 9 bases are a match to TRBD1. Germline loops: CDR1 DFQATT, CDR2 SNEGSKA (reference sequence). V lost 6 bases to trimming and J lost 6 bases; unmatched junction nucleotides: 11. The CDR3 totals 14 residues. The CDR3 DNA reads TGCAGTGCCCACTCGGGACAGGGAAACCATGGCTACACCTTC. Translation: CSAHSGQGNHGYTF.

This clonotype was found a few times. The CDR3 loop reads CASSQHGNEQFF. The CDR3 nucleotides read TGCGCCAGCAGCCAACACGGGAATGAGCAGTTCTTC. The chain recombines TRBV4-1 with TRBJ2-1; D unresolved. The CDR3 totals 12 residues. The germline gives CDR1 MGHRA, CDR2 YSYEKL. V lost 2 bases and J lost 7, with 6 bases in between.

This clonotype has only a few counts. This rearrangement joins TRBV7-9 to TRBJ1-1, with D perhaps matching TRBD1 (6 bases). The CDR3 is 18 residues long. Trimming took off 5 bases at V and 1 base at J, with 23 bases between the two ends. Germline CDR1 reads SEHNR; CDR2 reads FQNEAQ (reference sequence). CDR3 nucleotide sequence: TGTGCCAGCAGCCCCCCCGCCCGACAGGTGGATTGGAACACTGAAGCTTTCTTT. Translating it yields CASSPPARQVDWNTEAFF.

This chain connects TRBV12-3 or TRBV12-4 to TRBJ2-2; 9 bases match TRBD2. With 4 bases clipped from V and 4 bases from J, the junction kept 4 bases outside the gene matches. This CDR3 comprises 15 residues. CDR3 sequence reads: CASSWRGGGTGELFF. Written as DNA, the CDR3 is TGTGCCAGCAGTTGGCGGGGGGGCGGCACCGGGGAGCTGTTTTTT.

V usage is TRBV12-3 or TRBV12-4 and J usage is TRBJ1-6; no clear D gene. CDR3 length: 17 residues. Trimming took off 6 bases at V and 0 bases at J, with 15 bases between the two ends. This CDR3 is CASSLSWPNSYNSPLHF. The CDR3 DNA follows: TGTGCCAGCAGCCTTTCTTGGCCCAACTCCTATAATTCACCCCTCCACTTT.

The chain carries TRBV7-8 and TRBJ1-2; D may be TRBD1 (6 bases). Trimming removed 1 base at V and 1 base at J, with 13 bases between. Per the germline V gene, CDR1 is SGHVS and CDR2 is FQNEAQ. CDR3 length equals 16 residues. CDR3 coding DNA: TGTGCCAGCAGCTTAGTGCGCAGGGGCCATAACTATGGCTACACCTTC. This encodes CASSLVRRGHNYGYTF. The variable domain in full, completed from reference TRBV7-8 and TRBJ1-2, reads GAGVSQSPRYKVAKRGQDVALRCDPISGHVSLFWYQQALGQGPEFLTYFQNEAQLDKSGLPSDRFFAERPEGSVSTLKIQRTQQEDSAVYLCASSLVRRGHNYGYTFGSGTRLTVV.

V is TRBV7-6 and J is TRBJ2-3, with 14 bases identical to TRBD2. Germline CDR1 is SGHVS and CDR2 is FNYEAQ. With V trimmed by 4 bases and J by 4 bases, 10 bases remained unmatched. This CDR3 comprises 18 residues. CDR3 bases: TGTGCCAGCAGCTCAGCGGGACTAGCGGGGGATGGGCCAGATACGCAGTATTTT. Residues: CASSSAGLAGDGPDTQYF.

The J gene is TRBJ2-3, the V gene TRBV7-1, with 9 bases aligning to TRBD1. TRBV7-1 is designated an ORF whose function remains uncertain. CDR3 length equals 13 residues. The trim removed 8 bases at V and 1 base at J, leaving 1 base unmatched. The DNA of the CDR3 is TGTGCCAGCCGGGACAGGGGCACAGATACGCAGTATTTT. Its protein is CASRDRGTDTQYF.

There are a few counts of this clonotype. This chain uses TRBV20-1 with TRBJ2-5, with 9 bases matching TRBD2. There are 17 residues in the CDR3. Trimming took 0 bases from V and 1 from J; bases not matched to a gene: 9. Germline V gene lookup returns CDR1 DFQATT and CDR2 SNEGSKA (reference sequence). The CDR3 here is CSARDGSGGSFQETQYF. The CDR3 DNA reads TGCAGTGCTAGAGATGGAAGCGGGGGGTCCTTCCAAGAGACCCAGTACTTC.